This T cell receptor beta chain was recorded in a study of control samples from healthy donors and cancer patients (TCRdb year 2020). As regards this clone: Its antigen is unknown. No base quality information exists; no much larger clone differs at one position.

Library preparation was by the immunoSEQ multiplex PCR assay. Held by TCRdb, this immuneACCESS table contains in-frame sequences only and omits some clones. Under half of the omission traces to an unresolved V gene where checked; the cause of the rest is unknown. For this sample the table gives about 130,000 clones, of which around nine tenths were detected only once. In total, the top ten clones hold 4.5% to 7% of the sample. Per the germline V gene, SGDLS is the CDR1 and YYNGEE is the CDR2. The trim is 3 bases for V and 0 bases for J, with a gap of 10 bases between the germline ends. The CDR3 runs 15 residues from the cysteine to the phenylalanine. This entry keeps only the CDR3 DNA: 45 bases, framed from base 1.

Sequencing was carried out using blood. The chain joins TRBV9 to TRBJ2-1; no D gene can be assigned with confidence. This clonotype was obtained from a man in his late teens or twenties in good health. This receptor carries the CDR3 CASSGGVSSYNEQFF. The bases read TGTGCCAGCAGCGGAGGAGTCAGCTCCTACAATGAGCAGTTCTTC.